This is a list of T cell receptor beta chains from one sample in a study of blood T cell repertoires in COVID-19. Sequencing was performed with immunoSEQ multiplex PCR; in TCRdb, only in-frame clones are kept and a portion is missing. Among about 80,000 clones listed, 91% were seen once. The sample taken for sequencing was peripheral blood. The receptors were sampled from a woman between 45 and 60 years old in a cohort sampled during active COVID-19. The CDR3 runs from the conserved cysteine through the conserved F or W. Fields, in order: clone size, V gene, J gene, CDR3 length, D gene, CDR3 DNA, CDR3 protein. A D gene is named only where the DNA matches it firmly. Some rows mark clone size as missing; the rest say once, few, many or name a class of expanded clone.

size: -
V: TRBV3-1/TRBV3-2
J: TRBJ2-3
length: 15
D: -
DNA: TGTGCCAGCAGCACCGGGACATTGCGCACAGATACGCAGTATTTT
CDR3: CASSTGTLRTDTQYF

size: -
V: TRBV5-1
J: TRBJ1-2
length: 14
D: -
DNA: TGCGCCAGCAGCTTCGGAGGGGAAGTTAATGGCTACACCTTC
CDR3: CASSFGGEVNGYTF

size: -
V: TRBV28
J: TRBJ2-7
length: 15
D: -
DNA: TGTGCCAGCACGTCCGTTTGGTCCAGGACATACGAGCAGTACTTC
CDR3: CASTSVWSRTYEQYF

size: -
V: TRBV10-3
J: TRBJ2-7
length: 15
D: TRBD2
DNA: TGTGCCATCAGTGGGAGAACTAGCGGGAACGACGAGCAGTACTTC
CDR3: CAISGRTSGNDEQYF

size: -
V: TRBV3-1/TRBV3-2
J: TRBJ2-7
length: 17
D: TRBD2
DNA: TGTGCCAGCAGCCTAAGACTAGCGGGGGGCCGTTCCTACGAGCAGTACTTC
CDR3: CASSLRLAGGRSYEQYF

size: once
V: TRBV3-1/TRBV3-2
J: TRBJ2-1
length: 16
D: TRBD2
DNA: TGTGCCAGCAGCCAAGATTACGCGGGAGGGGTTGGTGAGCAGTTCTTC
CDR3: CASSQDYAGGVGEQFF

size: -
V: TRBV18
J: TRBJ2-5
length: 14
D: TRBD2
DNA: TGTGCCAGCTCCCGACTAGCGGATAAAGAGACCCAGTACTTC
CDR3: CASSRLADKETQYF

size: -
V: TRBV28
J: TRBJ1-5
length: 15
D: -
DNA: TGTGCCAGCAGTTTGATGGAGTATAGCAATCAGCCCCAGCATTTT
CDR3: CASSLMEYSNQPQHF

size: -
V: TRBV4-1
J: TRBJ2-7
length: 17
D: -
DNA: TGCGCCAGCCTAGGGGGTAGGGGGGAGGGTCTTTTCTACGAGCAGTACTTC
CDR3: CASLGGRGEGLFYEQYF

size: -
V: TRBV2
J: TRBJ2-1
length: 15
D: TRBD2
DNA: TGTGCCAGCACATCGACTAGCGGGCCATACAATGAGCAGTTCTTC
CDR3: CASTSTSGPYNEQFF

size: few
V: TRBV18
J: TRBJ1-3
length: 16
D: -
DNA: TGTGCCAGCTCACCATCGGGAGGCATCTCTGGAAACACCATATATTTT
CDR3: CASSPSGGISGNTIYF

size: -
V: TRBV10-3
J: TRBJ1-6
length: 15
D: -
DNA: TGTGCCATCAGTGATCGGGGGGAAGAGAATTCACCCCTCCACTTT
CDR3: CAISDRGEENSPLHF

size: -
V: TRBV6-6
J: TRBJ1-1
length: 15
D: -
DNA: TGTGCCAGCAGTTACCCCCCCGACAACCGACGGGAAGCTTTCTTT
CDR3: CASSYPPDNRREAFF

size: -
V: TRBV6-2/TRBV6-3
J: TRBJ2-7
length: 12
D: -
DNA: TGTGCCAGCAGTTATTCGATCGGCGAGCAGTACTTC
CDR3: CASSYSIGEQYF